Each of the 20 T cell receptor beta chains below was sequenced from the same sample in a study of vaccination and CD4 T cells after COVID-19. Antigens for these TCRs are unknown. Treatment reported: approximately nine-day PBMC culture with coronavirus spike peptide pools or control peptides (ViraFEST assay). With the Oncomine TCR Beta short-read assay, DNA from cultured CD4+ T cells was sequenced. MiXCR, applied by TCRdb to the PCR reads, yields one record per CDR3 protein. The sample yields fewer than 4,500 distinct CDR3 sequences, around 40% seen once. What was sequenced was CD4+ T cells from blood, cultured in vitro. Receptors originate from a human donor who had recovered from COVID-19.

The chain recombines TRBV2 with TRBJ2-5, with TRBD1 as a possible D gene (5 bases). This CDR3 has 15 residues. The V end lost 8 bases, the J end lost 2 bases, and 18 bases lay between the germline ends. Germline-derived CDR1 and CDR2 are SNHLY and FYNNEI. In DNA, the CDR3 is TGTGCCAGCTCGTCAATAACCCGACAGCAAGAGACCCAGTACTTC. This sequence encodes CASSSITRQQETQYF. Full variable domain (remainder filled in from reference TRBV2 and TRBJ2-5): EPEVTQTPSHQVTQMGQEVILRCVPISNHLYFYWYRQILGQKVEFLVSFYNNEISEKSEIFDDQFSVERPDGSNFTLKIRSTKLEDSAMYFCASSSITRQQETQYFGPGTRLLVL.

This clonotype is judged hyperexpanded (1% or more). The chain employs TRBV15 and TRBJ1-1; TRBD1 matches at 7 bases. Germline lookup yields CDR1 LNHNV and CDR2 YYDKDF (reference sequence). J gave up 3 bases and V 4 bases, and 5 bases lay outside the gene matches. The CDR3 covers 14 residues. In DNA, the CDR3 is TGTGCCACCAGCACGGGACAGAGGGACACTGAAGCTTTCTTT. Its translation: CATSTGQRDTEAFF.

This chain uses TRBV11-3 with TRBJ2-7; D gene uncertain. The V and J ends lost 0 bases and 2 bases respectively, with 8 bases between them. Germline V lookup: CDR1 SGHNT, CDR2 YENEEA. This CDR3 contains 14 residues. CDR3 protein: CASSLDSATYEQYF. The CDR3, as DNA: TGTGCCAGCAGCTTAGATTCGGCTACCTACGAGCAGTACTTC.

This clonotype was picked up a small number of times. The chain carries TRBV6-1 and TRBJ1-1; 7 positions agree with TRBD1. Germline lookup yields CDR1 MNHNS and CDR2 SASEGT. The CDR3 spans 13 residues. J gave up 3 bases and V 5 bases, and 3 bases lay outside the gene matches. CDR3 amino acids: CASSLTGDTEAFF. CDR3 nucleotide sequence: TGTGCCAGCAGTCTCACAGGGGACACTGAAGCTTTCTTT.

The chain recombines TRBV6-2 or TRBV6-3 with TRBJ2-3; TRBD1 or TRBD2 may be the D gene (5 bases each). The length of the CDR3 is 16 residues. The germline CDR1 and CDR2 sequences are MNHEY and SVGEGT. Trimming removed 7 bases at V and 6 bases at J, with 23 bases between. The CDR3 DNA reads TGTGCCAGCACCGGAAACAGGCTCCCGGGGATGGATACGCAGTATTTT. Residues: CASTGNRLPGMDTQYF.

The V gene is TRBV5-4, the J gene TRBJ2-3; D not resolved. CDR1 and CDR2 from the germline V gene are SGHNT and YYREEE (reference sequence). CDR3 size: 14 residues. The V and J ends lost 6 bases and 3 bases respectively, with 14 bases between them. CDR3 residues: CASNRGSTTDTQYF. The CDR3 nucleotides read TGTGCCAGCAATCGCGGTAGCACTACAGATACGCAGTATTTT.

This clonotype is deemed medium-sized (0.01 to 0.1%). The V and J genes are TRBV7-2 and TRBJ2-5; no clear D. The CDR3 sequence is 16 residues long. Looked up from germline, CDR1 is SGHTA and CDR2 is FQGNSA. V was pared by 1 base and J by 1 base, with 13 bases between. The CDR3 DNA reads TGTGCCAGCAGCTTAGGATCGCGATCAGGCCAAGAGACCCAGTACTTC. As protein: CASSLGSRSGQETQYF. Looking up the rest from reference TRBV7-2 and TRBJ2-5 gives the full variable domain: GAGVSQSPSNKVTEKGKDVELRCDPISGHTALYWYRQSLGQGLEFLIYFQGNSAPDKSGLPSDRFSAERTGGSVSTLTIQRTQQEDSAVYLCASSLGSRSGQETQYFGPGTRLLVL.

The chain combines TRBV20-1 with TRBJ2-7, with 11 bases fitting TRBD2. CDR1 is DFQATT and CDR2 is SNEGSKA in the germline V gene (reference sequence). V was clipped by 2 bases and J by 4 bases; unmatched bases: 4. The CDR3 contains 14 residues. CDR3 in amino acids: CSARLAGGLYEQYF. In DNA form, the CDR3 reads TGCAGTGCTAGACTAGCGGGGGGACTATACGAGCAGTACTTC.

The rearrangement joins TRBV9 to TRBJ2-3; D unclear. V was shortened by 0 bases and J by 4 bases, with 9 bases between the two germline ends. The CDR3 loop spans 14 amino acids. CDR1 and CDR2 from the germline V gene are SGDLS and YYNGEE. CDR3 sequence reads: CASSVVPASDTQYF. The CDR3, as DNA: TGTGCCAGCAGCGTAGTTCCGGCTTCAGATACGCAGTATTTT.

The chain is built from TRBV20-1 and TRBJ1-2, with D hard to call. The CDR3 is 13 residues long. The germline gives CDR1 DFQATT, CDR2 SNEGSKA (reference sequence). V lost 3 bases, J lost 1 base, and 9 bases lay in between. CDR3 in amino acids: CSARRSHNYGYTF. The CDR3 coding sequence is TGCAGTGCTAGGAGGTCCCATAACTATGGCTACACCTTC.

This clonotype was picked up a small number of times. V usage is TRBV10-3 and J usage is TRBJ2-7, with 13 positions matching TRBD2. CDR3 length: 15 residues. Germline assignment: CDR1 ENHRY and CDR2 SYGVKD. The J segment lost 3 bases and the V segment lost 6 bases, leaving 5 bases of the junction unmatched. The CDR3 DNA reads TGTGCCATCAGGGGGACTAGCGGGGCGGTCTACGAGCAGTACTTC. It yields the protein CAIRGTSGAVYEQYF.

The chain uses TRBV12-3 or TRBV12-4 and TRBJ2-7; tentatively, D is TRBD1 (6 bases). The V end lost 6 bases, the J end lost 4 bases, and 16 bases lay between the germline ends. CDR3 size: 14 residues. CDR3 sequence: CASSSPGARYEQYF. In DNA form, the CDR3 reads TGTGCCAGCAGCTCCCCAGGGGCTAGATACGAGCAGTACTTC.

Concerning this clonotype itself: One junction end does not reproduce the germline sequence, and a read error may be involved. The genes are TRBV19 and TRBJ2-1; 7 bases are a match to TRBD2. Germline V gene sequence: CDR1 LNHDA, CDR2 SQIVND (reference sequence). This CDR3 has 15 amino acids. The CDR3 DNA follows: TGTGCCAGTAGTCACGGACTAGATCGTCCCGCCCTTATGGTCTTC. This translates into CASSHGLDRPALMVF.

The V gene is TRBV20-1, the J gene TRBJ1-4, with 9 positions matching TRBD1. V gave up 1 base and J gave up 7 bases; unmatched junction bases: 4. CDR3 length: 14 amino acids. Per the germline V gene, CDR1 is DFQATT and CDR2 is SNEGSKA (reference sequence). The CDR3 protein is CSARGGQGGEKLFF. The CDR3 region has the DNA TGCAGTGCTAGAGGGGGACAGGGCGGTGAAAAACTGTTTTTT.

A note on this clonotype: An end of the junction differs from the germline gene, which may be a read error. The rearrangement links TRBV7-7 to TRBJ2-1; D gene uncertain. CDR1 and CDR2 (germline): SSHAT, FNYEAQ (reference sequence). The CDR3 totals 15 residues. The CDR3 loop is CASSLGVSSYNEQFF. DNA of the CDR3: TGTGCTAGCAGCTTAGGCGTTAGCTCCTACAATGAGCAGTTCTTC.

The CDR3 coding sequence is TGCAGTCCCCTGACAGTGCCTAATCAGCCCCAGCATTTT. It encodes CSPLTVPNQPQHF. This chain joins TRBV20-1 and TRBJ1-5; D may be TRBD1 (5 bases). Trimming shortened V by 8 bases and J by 4 bases, and 15 bases separated the two germline ends. The CDR3 has 13 residues. CDR1 DFQATT and CDR2 SNEGSKA come from the germline V gene (reference sequence).

The chain uses TRBV30 and TRBJ2-3; D gene unclear. Germline CDR1 GTSNPN, CDR2 SVGIG (reference sequence). The CDR3 runs 16 residues. Between the trimmed V and J ends, which lost 0 bases and 2 bases, there was a span of 15 bases. The DNA of the CDR3 is TGTGCCTGGAGTGTACGGCTAACGGCAATCACAGATACGCAGTATTTT. Amino acids: CAWSVRLTAITDTQYF.

The V gene is TRBV27, the J gene TRBJ2-2; possibly TRBD2 for D (6 bases). The CDR3 has 13 amino acids. The ends were cut back, 4 bases at V and 9 bases at J, with 12 bases in the middle. Looked up from germline, CDR1 is MNHEY and CDR2 is SMNVEV (reference sequence). The CDR3 reads CASSSNGRWELFF. Written as DNA, the CDR3 is TGTGCCAGCAGTTCAAACGGGAGATGGGAGCTGTTTTTT.

The chain links TRBV4-2 to TRBJ1-6, with 8 positions matching TRBD1. This CDR3 region has 16 residues. Germline values: CDR1 LGHNA, CDR2 YNFKEQ. Trimming at V came to 1 base and at J to 7 bases, leaving 6 bases not matched to a gene. CDR3 sequence: CASSQADRASNSPLHF. The CDR3 DNA sequence: TGTGCCAGCAGCCAAGCGGACAGGGCCTCAAATTCACCCCTCCACTTT.

Comments on this clonotype: As the CDR3 is not closed by the conserved phenylalanine or tryptophan, this likely results from a read error. The DNA is left out, because the CDR3 cannot be placed on it with certainty; the CDR3 is given as TCRdb lists it. The chain combines TRBV27 with TRBJ2-1. The CDR3 sequence runs 11 residues, both termini included. Germline CDR1 MNHEY, CDR2 SMNVEV (reference sequence). CDR3 loop: CASSLLQQAVV.